This TCR beta chain was sequenced in a study of control samples from healthy donors and cancer patients. Profiled with immunoSEQ multiplex PCR; TCRdb holds only in-frame clones, not every one. Of about 84,000 clones listed, roughly 89% are singletons. This CDR3 is built from 12 residues. V lost 0 bases to trimming and J lost 6 bases, with 6 bases between them. Germline V gene sequence: CDR1 SGHDT, CDR2 YYEEEE. Input material: blood. This chain joins TRBV5-6 and TRBJ1-1; no firm D call. The sequence derives from a man aged 50 to 60 in good health. This chain's CDR3 is CASSLVGSEAFF. CDR3 sequence (DNA): TGTGCCAGCAGCTTGGTAGGCTCTGAAGCTTTCTTT.